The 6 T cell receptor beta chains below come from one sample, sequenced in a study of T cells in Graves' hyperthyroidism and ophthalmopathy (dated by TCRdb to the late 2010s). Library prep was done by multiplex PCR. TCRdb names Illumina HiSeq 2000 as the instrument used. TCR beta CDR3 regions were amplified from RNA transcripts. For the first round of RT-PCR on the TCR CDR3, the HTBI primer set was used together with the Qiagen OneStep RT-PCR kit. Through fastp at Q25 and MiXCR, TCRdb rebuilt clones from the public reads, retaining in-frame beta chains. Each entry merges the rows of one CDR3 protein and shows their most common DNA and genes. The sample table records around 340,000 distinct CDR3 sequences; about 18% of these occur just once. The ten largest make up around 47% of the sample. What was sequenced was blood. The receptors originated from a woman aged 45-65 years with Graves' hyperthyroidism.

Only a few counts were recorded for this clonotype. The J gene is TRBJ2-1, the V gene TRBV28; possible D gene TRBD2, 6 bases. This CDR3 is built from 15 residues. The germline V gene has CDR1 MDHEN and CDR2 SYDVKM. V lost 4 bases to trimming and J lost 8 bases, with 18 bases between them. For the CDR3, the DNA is TGTGCCAGCAGTTACTTTACGGGAGCATCCTATGAGCAGTTCTTC. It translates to CASSYFTGASYEQFF.

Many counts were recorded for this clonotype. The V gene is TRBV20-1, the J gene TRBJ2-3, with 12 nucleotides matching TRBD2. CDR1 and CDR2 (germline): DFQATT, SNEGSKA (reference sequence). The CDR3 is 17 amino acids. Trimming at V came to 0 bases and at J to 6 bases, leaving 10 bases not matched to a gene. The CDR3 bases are TGCAGTGCTAGAGATCTCCCTAGCGGGGGGGCAGGTGATACGCAGTATTTT. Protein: CSARDLPSGGAGDTQYF.

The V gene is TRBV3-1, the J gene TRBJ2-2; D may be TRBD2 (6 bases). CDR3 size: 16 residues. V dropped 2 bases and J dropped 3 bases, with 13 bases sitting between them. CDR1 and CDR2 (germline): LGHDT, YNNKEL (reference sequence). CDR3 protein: CASSQPLGGDTGELFF. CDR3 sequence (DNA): TGTGCCAGCAGCCAACCTCTTGGCGGGGACACCGGGGAGCTGTTTTTT.

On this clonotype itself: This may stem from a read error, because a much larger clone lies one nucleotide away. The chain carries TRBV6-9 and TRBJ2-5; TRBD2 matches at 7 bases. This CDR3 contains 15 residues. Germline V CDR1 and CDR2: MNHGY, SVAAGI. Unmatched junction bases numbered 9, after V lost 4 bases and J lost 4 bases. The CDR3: CASSLGLVGAETQYF. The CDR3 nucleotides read TGTGCCAGCAGTTTAGGACTAGTGGGTGCAGAGACCCAGTACTTC.

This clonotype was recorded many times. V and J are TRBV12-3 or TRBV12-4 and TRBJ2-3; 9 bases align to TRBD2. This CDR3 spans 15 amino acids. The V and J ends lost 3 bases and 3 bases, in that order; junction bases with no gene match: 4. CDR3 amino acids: CASSLAGGLTDTQYF. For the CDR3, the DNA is TGTGCCAGCAGTTTGGCGGGGGGGCTGACAGATACGCAGTATTTT.

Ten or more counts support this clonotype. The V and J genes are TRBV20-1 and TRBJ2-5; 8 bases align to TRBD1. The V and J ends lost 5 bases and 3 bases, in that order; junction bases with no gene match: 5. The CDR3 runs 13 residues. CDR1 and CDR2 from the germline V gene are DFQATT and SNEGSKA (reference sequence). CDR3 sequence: CSAPDRAKETQYF. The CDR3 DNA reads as TGCAGTGCTCCGGACAGGGCAAAAGAGACCCAGTACTTC.